This passage covers 12 T cell receptor beta chains from one sample sequenced in a study of T cells after yellow fever vaccination. TCRdb recomputed calls from the 5' RACE reads with MiXCR, one row per CDR3 protein. The profile shows around 73,000 distinct CDR3 sequences, approximately 7.5% of them singletons. This material consisted of CD8+ T cells sorted from PBMCs, taken on the day of the yellow fever booster vaccination. These TCRs come from a man under 40 who received the YFV17D yellow fever vaccine.

This clonotype has more than one count but fewer than ten. This chain links TRBV28 with TRBJ1-4; 7 bases are shared with TRBD1. The CDR3 is 16 amino acids. The trim removed 11 bases at V and 7 bases at J, leaving 19 bases unmatched. The germline V gene encodes CDR1 MDHEN and CDR2 SYDVKM. CDR3 amino acids: CASMGGQLLNAEKLFF. The CDR3 nucleotides read TGTGCCTCCATGGGGGGACAGCTCCTTAATGCTGAAAAACTGTTTTTT.

This clonotype was seen a handful of times. This chain links TRBV20-1 with TRBJ2-1; D is perhaps TRBD2 (6 bases). Germline V gene lookup returns CDR1 DFQATT and CDR2 SNEGSKA (reference sequence). The CDR3 consists of 15 residues. V lost 6 bases and J lost 8, with 23 bases in between. CDR3 DNA sequence: TGCAGTGCCTGGACCAGGGACTTCCACATGGATGAGCAGTTCTTC. Amino acids: CSAWTRDFHMDEQFF.

The V call is TRBV20-1, the J call TRBJ2-7; 7 bases are shared with TRBD1. Trimming removed 6 bases from V and 3 bases from J; junction bases left unmatched: 8. Germline CDR1 reads DFQATT; CDR2 reads SNEGSKA (reference sequence). The CDR3 covers 13 residues. CDR3 sequence reads: CSARPGQRYEQYF. The CDR3 DNA sequence: TGCAGTGCAAGACCGGGACAGCGCTACGAGCAGTACTTC.

J is TRBJ1-2 and V is TRBV18, with TRBD1 identical over 7 bases. CDR1 KGHSH and CDR2 LQKENI come from the germline V gene. The trim removed 3 bases at V and 7 bases at J, leaving 8 bases unmatched. The CDR3 is 14 amino acids. The CDR3 DNA sequence: TGTGCCAGCTCACCCCTGGAGGGGGCCCTTGGCTACACCTTC. Protein sequence: CASSPLEGALGYTF.

This clonotype was found many times. The V and J genes are TRBV7-6 and TRBJ2-7; TRBD2 matches 8 bases. With 5 bases clipped from V and 2 bases from J, the junction kept 8 bases outside the gene matches. CDR1 SGHVS and CDR2 FNYEAQ come from the germline V gene. The CDR3 consists of 15 residues. The CDR3 sequence is CASSGGTSSPYEQYF. The CDR3 DNA reads as TGTGCCAGCAGCGGAGGGACTAGTAGTCCCTACGAGCAGTACTTC. Using reference TRBV7-6 and TRBJ2-7 for the parts outside the CDR3, the full variable domain is GAGVSQSPRYKVTKRGQDVALRCDPISGHVSLYWYRQALGQGPEFLTYFNYEAQQDKSGLPNDRFSAERPEGSISTLTIQRTEQRDSAMYRCASSGGTSSPYEQYFGPGTRLTVT.

The genes are TRBV15 and TRBJ2-2; D might be TRBD1 (5 bases). Per germline, CDR1 LNHNV and CDR2 YYDKDF (reference sequence). There are 15 residues in the CDR3. Trimming removed 0 bases from V and 2 bases from J, with 7 bases in between. The CDR3 spells CATSRDRANTGELFF. The CDR3 DNA reads TGTGCCACCAGCAGAGACAGGGCAAACACCGGGGAGCTGTTTTTT. The full variable domain, its missing parts supplied by reference TRBV15 and TRBJ2-2, is DAMVIQNPRYQVTQFGKPVTLSCSQTLNHNVMYWYQQKSSQAPKLLFHYYDKDFNNEADTPDNFQSRRPNTSFCFLDIRSPGLGDTAMYLCATSRDRANTGELFFGEGSRLTVL.

V usage is TRBV4-2 and J usage is TRBJ2-7, with D perhaps TRBD1 or TRBD2 (6 bases each). CDR3 length equals 15 residues. The V end was cut by 4 bases, the J end by 1 base, with 14 bases between. The germline CDR1 and CDR2 sequences are LGHNA and YNFKEQ. Written as DNA, the CDR3 is TGTGCCAGCAGCCCAGAGGGGGGCAGGTCCTACGAGCAGTACTTC. Its protein is CASSPEGGRSYEQYF.

This clonotype was counted at least ten times. The chain is built from TRBV4-1 and TRBJ2-1, with D hard to call. Per germline, CDR1 MGHRA and CDR2 YSYEKL. V dropped 0 bases and J dropped 16 bases, with 13 bases sitting between them. The CDR3 covers 12 residues. CDR3 loop: CASSQESYPVFF. The DNA of the CDR3 is TGCGCCAGCAGCCAAGAGTCCTACCCGGTTTTCTTC.

V usage is TRBV28 and J usage is TRBJ2-5; 7 nucleotides line up with TRBD1. The CDR3 length is 13 residues. In germline, CDR1 is MDHEN, CDR2 SYDVKM. V shed 8 bases, J shed 1 base, and the junction held 4 bases outside the gene matches. CDR3 nucleotide sequence: TGTGCCAGCGCCTGGGACAGCCAAGAGACCCAGTACTTC. Translating it yields CASAWDSQETQYF.

This clonotype has just a few counts. The chain employs TRBV7-9 and TRBJ1-1; D is uncertain. With 3 bases removed from V and 6 bases from J, the gap between germline ends came to 5 bases. Germline CDR1 SEHNR, CDR2 FQNEAQ (reference sequence). This CDR3 contains 11 residues. The CDR3 here is CASSFQAEAFF. DNA of the CDR3: TGTGCCAGCAGCTTTCAGGCTGAAGCTTTCTTT.

The V call is TRBV6-2 or TRBV6-3, the J call TRBJ2-3; TRBD1 might be the D (7 bases). Germline-derived CDR1 and CDR2 are MNHEY and SVGEGT. CDR3 length: 17 residues. With 3 bases removed from V and 4 bases from J, the gap between germline ends came to 20 bases. The CDR3 protein is CASSYGGDSEWADTQYF. The DNA for the CDR3 is TGTGCCAGCAGTTATGGCGGGGACAGCGAATGGGCAGATACGCAGTATTTT.

The rearrangement uses TRBV28 and TRBJ1-1, with a possible D match to TRBD1 (5 bases). The germline V gene encodes CDR1 MDHEN and CDR2 SYDVKM. V was shortened by 4 bases and J by 0 bases, with 15 bases between the two germline ends. The CDR3 has 16 residues. CDR3 protein: CASSWGRVVLNTEAFF. CDR3 DNA: TGTGCCAGCAGTTGGGGCAGGGTCGTTTTGAACACTGAAGCTTTCTTT.